The present T cell receptor beta chain was sequenced within a study of cytomegalovirus exposure and HLA in healthy donors. For the study at large: Most donors, roughly 84% of 350 to 450 genotyped, fell in the Caucasian-associated ancestry cluster. Broader study findings: The likely origin of a cluster of highly shared sequence variants was a sequencing artifact. HLA alleles were associated with around 17,000 TCR beta sequences in a later analysis at 0.05 false discovery rate.

V dropped 5 bases and J dropped 3; count of bases not matched to a gene: 7. CDR3 length: 16 amino acids. CDR1 is SNHLY and CDR2 is FYNNEI in the germline V gene. With respect to this clone: Its target is unknown.

The PCR used 60 Vbeta and 13 Jbeta primers. Here immunoSEQ multiplex PCR was the method, and the copy in TCRdb shows in-frame clones only, minus some. The table has 90,000 to 120,000 clones, 82% seen once. Material for sequencing was PBMCs. The clonotype comes from a man aged 25-45 years in good health and CMV-seropositive. The rearrangement links TRBV2 to TRBJ2-6; 7 positions agree with TRBD1. CDR3 nucleotides: TGTGCCAGCAGTATGGACAGGTCTATTGGGGCCAACGTCCTGACTTTC. It is translated as CASSMDRSIGANVLTF.